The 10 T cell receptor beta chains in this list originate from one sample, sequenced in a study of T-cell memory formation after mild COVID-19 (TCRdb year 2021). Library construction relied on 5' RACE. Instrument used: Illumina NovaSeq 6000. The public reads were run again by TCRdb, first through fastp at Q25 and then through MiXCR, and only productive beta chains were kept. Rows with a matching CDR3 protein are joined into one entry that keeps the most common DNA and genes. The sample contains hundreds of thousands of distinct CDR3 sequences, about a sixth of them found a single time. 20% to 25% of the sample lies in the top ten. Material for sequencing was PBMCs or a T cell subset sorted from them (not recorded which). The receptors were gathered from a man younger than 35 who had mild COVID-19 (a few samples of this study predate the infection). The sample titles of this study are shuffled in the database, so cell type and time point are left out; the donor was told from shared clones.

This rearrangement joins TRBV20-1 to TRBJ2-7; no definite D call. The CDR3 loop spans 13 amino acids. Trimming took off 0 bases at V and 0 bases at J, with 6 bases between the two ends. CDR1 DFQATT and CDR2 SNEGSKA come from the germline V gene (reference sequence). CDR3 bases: TGCAGTGCTAGAGATTTGTACTCCTACGAGCAGTACGTC. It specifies CSARDLYSYEQYV.

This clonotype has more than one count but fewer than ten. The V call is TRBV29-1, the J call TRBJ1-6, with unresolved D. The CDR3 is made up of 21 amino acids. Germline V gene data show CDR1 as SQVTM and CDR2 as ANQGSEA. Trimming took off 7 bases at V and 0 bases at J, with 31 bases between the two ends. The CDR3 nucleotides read TGCAGCGCTGTCGGGCGCCGGGCGGGCCATCTAACGAGCTCCTATAATTCACCCCTCCACTTT. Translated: CSAVGRRAGHLTSSYNSPLHF. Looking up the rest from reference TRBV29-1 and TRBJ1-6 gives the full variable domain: SAVISQKPSRDICQRGTSLTIQCQVDSQVTMMFWYRQQPGQSLTLIATANQGSEATYESGFVIDKFPISRPNLTFSTLTVSNMSPEDSSIYLCSAVGRRAGHLTSSYNSPLHFGNGTRLTVT.

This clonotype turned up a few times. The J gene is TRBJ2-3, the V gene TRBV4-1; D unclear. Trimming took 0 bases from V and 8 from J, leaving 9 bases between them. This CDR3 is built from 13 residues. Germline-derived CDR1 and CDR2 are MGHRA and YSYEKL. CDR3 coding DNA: TGCGCCAGCAGCCAAGAGGTACCCGTTACGCAGTATTTT. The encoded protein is CASSQEVPVTQYF.

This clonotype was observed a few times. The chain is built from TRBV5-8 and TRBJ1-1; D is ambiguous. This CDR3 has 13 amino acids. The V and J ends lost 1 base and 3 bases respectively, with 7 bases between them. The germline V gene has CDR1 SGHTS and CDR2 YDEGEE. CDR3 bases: TGTGCCAGCAGCTTGAAAAGGGACACTGAAGCTTTCTTT. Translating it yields CASSLKRDTEAFF.

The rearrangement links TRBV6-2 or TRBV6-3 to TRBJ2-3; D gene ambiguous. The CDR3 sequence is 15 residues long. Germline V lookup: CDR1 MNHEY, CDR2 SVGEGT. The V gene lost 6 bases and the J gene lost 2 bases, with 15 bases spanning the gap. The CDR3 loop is CASSGDWATTDTQYF. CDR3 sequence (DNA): TGTGCCAGCAGCGGCGACTGGGCTACCACAGATACGCAGTATTTT.

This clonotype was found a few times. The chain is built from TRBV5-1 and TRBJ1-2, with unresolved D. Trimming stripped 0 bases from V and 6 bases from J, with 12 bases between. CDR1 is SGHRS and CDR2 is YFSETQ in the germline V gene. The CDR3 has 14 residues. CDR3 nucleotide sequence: TGCGCCAGCAGCTTGGCCGGACGACTCCATGGCTACACCTTC. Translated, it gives CASSLAGRLHGYTF.

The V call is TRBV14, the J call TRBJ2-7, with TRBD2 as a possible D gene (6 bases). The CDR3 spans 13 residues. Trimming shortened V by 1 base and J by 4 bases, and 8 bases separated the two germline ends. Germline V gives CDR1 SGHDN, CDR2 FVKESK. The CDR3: CASSQGLDYEQYF. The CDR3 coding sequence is TGTGCCAGCAGCCAAGGACTAGATTACGAGCAGTACTTC.

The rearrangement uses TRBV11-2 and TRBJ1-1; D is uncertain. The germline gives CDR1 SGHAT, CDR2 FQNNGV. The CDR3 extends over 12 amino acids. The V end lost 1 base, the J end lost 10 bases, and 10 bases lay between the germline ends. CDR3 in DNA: TGTGCCAGCAGCTTAGGGTCATACGGAGCTTTCTTT. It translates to CASSLGSYGAFF.

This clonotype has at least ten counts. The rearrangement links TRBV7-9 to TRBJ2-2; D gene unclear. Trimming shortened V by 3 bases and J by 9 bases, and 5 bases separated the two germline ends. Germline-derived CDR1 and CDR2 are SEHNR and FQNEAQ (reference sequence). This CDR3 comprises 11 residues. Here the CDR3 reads CASSLGRELFF. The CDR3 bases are TGTGCCAGCAGCTTGGGCCGGGAGCTGTTTTTT. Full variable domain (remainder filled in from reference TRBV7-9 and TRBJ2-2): DTGVSQNPRHKITKRGQNVTFRCDPISEHNRLYWYRQTLGQGPEFLTYFQNEAQLEKSRLLSDRFSAERPKGSFSTLEIQRTEQGDSAMYLCASSLGRELFFGEGSRLTVL.

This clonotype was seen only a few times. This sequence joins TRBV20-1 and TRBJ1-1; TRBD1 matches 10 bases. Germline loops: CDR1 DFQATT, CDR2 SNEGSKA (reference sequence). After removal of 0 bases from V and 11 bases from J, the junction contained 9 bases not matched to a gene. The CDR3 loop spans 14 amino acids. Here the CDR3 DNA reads TGCAGTGCTAGAGATCAGCGGACAGGGGGTAAGGCTTTCTTT. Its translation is CSARDQRTGGKAFF.